Listed here are 24 T cell receptor beta chains from one sample, sequenced in a study of shared clonotypes between healthy human individuals. Using immunoSEQ multiplex PCR, the repertoire was profiled, and TCRdb retains in-frame clones only, with some absent. The table has some 2,500,000 clones, 80% to 95% seen once. The sample comprised naive CD4+ T cells from PBMCs. As for subset: CD45RA+ positively selected. The receptors originated from a young man in good health. Some clones in this sample may be carry-over from other donors' samples.

In its sample, this clone was seen once. The rearrangement joins TRBV10-3 to TRBJ1-2; TRBD1 matches at 7 bases. The length of the CDR3 is 14 residues. Germline CDR1 and CDR2: ENHRY and SYGVKD. J gave up 6 bases and V 0 bases, and 4 bases lay outside the gene matches. The CDR3 region is CAISESRQGHGYTF. DNA of the CDR3: TGTGCCATCAGTGAGTCGCGACAGGGCCATGGCTACACCTTC.

The chain joins TRBV9 to TRBJ2-7; the match to TRBD2 covers 8 bases. This CDR3 spans 15 amino acids. V lost 3 bases and J lost 0; bases outside the gene matches: 5. The germline gives CDR1 SGDLS, CDR2 YYNGEE. The CDR3 loop is CASSAASGPSYEQYF. In nucleotides, the CDR3 is TGTGCCAGCAGCGCCGCTAGCGGGCCCTCCTACGAGCAGTACTTC.

The chain joins TRBV28 to TRBJ1-5, with a weak D call TRBD1 (5 bases). Germline lookup yields CDR1 MDHEN and CDR2 SYDVKM. The CDR3 consists of 16 residues. Trimming stripped 2 bases from V and 7 bases from J, with 18 bases between. In DNA, the CDR3 is TGTGCCAGCAGTTTACCGTCTGGGGGTACAGGACAGCCCCAGCATTTT. Its protein product is CASSLPSGGTGQPQHF.

The chain joins TRBV5-1 to TRBJ2-5, with D perhaps assigned TRBD1 or TRBD2 (6 bases each). This CDR3 contains 15 residues. With 1 base removed from V and 11 bases from J, the gap between germline ends came to 21 bases. CDR1 SGHRS and CDR2 YFSETQ come from the germline V gene. CDR3 loop: CASSLNSGASGEQYF. The DNA of the CDR3 is TGCGCCAGCAGCTTGAATTCGGGGGCATCGGGAGAGCAGTACTTC.

The chain carries TRBV5-1 and TRBJ2-7; 7 bases line up with TRBD1. Unmatched junction bases numbered 9, after V lost 9 bases and J lost 0 bases. Germline V CDR1 and CDR2: SGHRS, YFSETQ. The CDR3 runs 14 residues. DNA of the CDR3: TGCGCCACCAAGGGGACAGCGGACTCCTACGAGCAGTACTTC. Amino acid sequence: CATKGTADSYEQYF.

This chain connects TRBV28 to TRBJ2-3; no clear D gene. There are 13 residues in the CDR3. Germline values: CDR1 MDHEN, CDR2 SYDVKM. Trimming cost V 6 bases and J 0 bases, with 7 bases left between them. The CDR3 coding sequence is TGTGCCAGCAGCGGCCCTAGCACAGATACGCAGTATTTT. Protein product: CASSGPSTDTQYF.

This chain uses TRBV19 with TRBJ2-7, with D possibly being TRBD1 (6 bases). CDR3 length: 14 residues. Trimming removed 6 bases from V and 0 bases from J, with 12 bases in between. Germline V lookup: CDR1 LNHDA, CDR2 SQIVND (reference sequence). The CDR3: CASRLDRSSYEQYF. In nucleotides, the CDR3 is TGTGCCAGTAGACTGGACAGAAGCTCCTACGAGCAGTACTTC.

This sequence joins TRBV7-9 and TRBJ2-3, with 7 bases matching TRBD1. The junction had 7 bases not matched to a gene; V was cut back by 2 bases and J by 2 bases. The germline V gene encodes CDR1 SEHNR and CDR2 FQNEAQ (reference sequence). The length of the CDR3 is 16 residues. CDR3 bases: TGTGCCAGCAGCTTACGGGACAGCCAAACCACAGATACGCAGTATTTT. Amino acids: CASSLRDSQTTDTQYF. Complete variable domain (other parts from reference TRBV7-9 and TRBJ2-3): DTGVSQNPRHKITKRGQNVTFRCDPISEHNRLYWYRQTLGQGPEFLTYFQNEAQLEKSRLLSDRFSAERPKGSFSTLEIQRTEQGDSAMYLCASSLRDSQTTDTQYFGPGTRLTVL.

V is TRBV4-1 and J is TRBJ2-1; no reliable D call. Looked up from germline, CDR1 is MGHRA and CDR2 is YSYEKL. V shed 0 bases and J shed 2 bases, with 5 bases lying between them. The CDR3 consists of 14 residues. CDR3 sequence: CASSQETTYNEQFF. The CDR3, as DNA: TGCGCCAGCAGCCAAGAAACGACCTACAATGAGCAGTTCTTC.

The CDR3 is CASSLSGIVDNEQFF. The DNA for the CDR3 is TGTGCCAGCAGCCTTAGCGGGATCGTCGACAATGAGCAGTTCTTC. V is TRBV28 and J is TRBJ2-1, with 8 bases identical to TRBD2. Germline values: CDR1 MDHEN, CDR2 SYDVKM. The CDR3 length is 15 residues. Germline trimming cut 6 bases from V and 5 bases from J; bases unmatched to any gene: 9.

This chain connects TRBV5-8 to TRBJ2-5; TRBD2 matches at 10 bases. The CDR3 length is 13 residues. Germline V gene data show CDR1 as SGHTS and CDR2 as YDEGEE. J gave up 5 bases and V 4 bases, and 2 bases lay outside the gene matches. The chain's CDR3 is CASSPTSGETQYF. In DNA form, the CDR3 reads TGTGCCAGCAGCCCGACTAGCGGGGAGACCCAGTACTTC.

V is TRBV7-3 and J is TRBJ2-3; 8 nucleotides line up with TRBD2. CDR1 is SGHTA and CDR2 is FQGTGA in the germline V gene. The V gene end was trimmed by 2 bases and the J gene end by 4 bases; junction bases not matched to a gene: 8. There are 16 residues in the CDR3. The CDR3 coding sequence is TGTGCCAGCAGCTTAGGAGGCGGACTAGCAGCAGATACGCAGTATTTT. It specifies CASSLGGGLAADTQYF.

The chain employs TRBV7-8 and TRBJ2-7; 13 nucleotides agree with TRBD2. There are 15 residues in the CDR3. With 4 bases clipped from V and 7 bases from J, the junction kept 7 bases outside the gene matches. The germline V gene has CDR1 SGHVS and CDR2 FQNEAQ. The CDR3 spells CASSSTSGRSGEQYF. CDR3 bases: TGTGCCAGCAGCTCGACTAGCGGGAGGTCTGGGGAGCAGTACTTC.

The chain carries TRBV30 and TRBJ1-2; D is possibly TRBD1 (5 bases). Trimming pared 0 bases from V and 0 bases from J, leaving 11 bases between. CDR1 and CDR2 (germline): GTSNPN, SVGIG (reference sequence). This CDR3 is 15 amino acids long. CDR3 sequence: CAWSVSTGTNYGYTF. Written as DNA, the CDR3 is TGTGCCTGGAGTGTCTCAACAGGAACTAACTATGGCTACACCTTC.

V usage is TRBV7-2 and J usage is TRBJ1-5; D not certain. The V gene's germline CDR1 is SGHTA and CDR2 FQGNSA. The V end lost 2 bases, the J end lost 7 bases, and 18 bases lay between the germline ends. The CDR3 extends over 16 amino acids. The CDR3 region is CASSLFPTEAGQPQHF. The CDR3 bases are TGTGCCAGCAGCTTATTCCCGACTGAGGCGGGGCAGCCCCAGCATTTT.

This clone was recorded once. The gene calls are TRBV4-3 and TRBJ2-7; TRBD2 agrees at 9 bases. J lost 5 bases, V lost 4 bases, and 15 bases had no gene match. The CDR3 has 17 amino acids. Looked up from germline, CDR1 is LGHNA and CDR2 is YSLEER. This CDR3 is CASSPRSSGSSWDEQYF. The CDR3, as DNA: TGCGCCAGCAGCCCCAGGAGTAGCGGGAGTTCATGGGACGAGCAGTACTTC.

This clone was recorded only once. V usage is TRBV11-2 and J usage is TRBJ2-6; D remains unclear. Trimming removed 5 bases at V and 4 bases at J, with 3 bases between. The germline CDR1 and CDR2 sequences are SGHAT and FQNNGV. The CDR3 is 12 residues long. The chain's CDR3 is CASSRGANVLTF. The CDR3 DNA sequence: TGTGCCAGCAGCCGGGGGGCCAACGTCCTGACTTTC.

J is TRBJ2-4 and V is TRBV30; D is tentatively TRBD1 or TRBD2 (6 bases each). CDR3 size: 16 residues. Trimming left V 2 bases short and J 5 bases short, with 19 bases between. Germline V gives CDR1 GTSNPN, CDR2 SVGIG (reference sequence). This CDR3 is CAWSPFGGRGENIQYF. CDR3 in DNA: TGTGCCTGGAGTCCTTTTGGGGGGCGCGGGGAAAACATTCAGTACTTC.

With respect to this clone: This sample also contains other DNA sequences that code for the same CDR3. The chain has TRBV5-1 and TRBJ1-1; 7 positions match TRBD1. Germline loops: CDR1 SGHRS, CDR2 YFSETQ. The CDR3 extends over 13 amino acids. J was trimmed by 3 bases and V by 1 base; bases with no gene match: 0. DNA of the CDR3: TGCGCCAGCAGCTTGACAGGGGACACTGAAGCTTTCTTT. Its protein product is CASSLTGDTEAFF.

The rearrangement joins TRBV4-1 to TRBJ2-7; D perhaps matches TRBD1 (5 bases). The CDR3 consists of 17 residues. V was clipped by 1 base and J by 2 bases, with 18 bases between them. Germline V gene data show CDR1 as MGHRA and CDR2 as YSYEKL. CDR3 region: CASSQVIAGSGPYEQYF. CDR3 sequence (DNA): TGCGCCAGCAGCCAAGTGATAGCTGGATCAGGGCCCTACGAGCAGTACTTC.

Only one count was recorded for this clone. J is TRBJ2-7 and V is TRBV7-8; D perhaps matches TRBD1 (5 bases). The V end was cut by 1 base, the J end by 0 bases, with 7 bases between. This CDR3 spans 14 amino acids. The germline V gene has CDR1 SGHVS and CDR2 FQNEAQ. The CDR3 sequence is CASSLGGNSYEQYF. For the CDR3, the DNA is TGTGCCAGCAGCTTAGGGGGCAACTCCTACGAGCAGTACTTC.

The chain links TRBV7-9 to TRBJ2-7; TRBD1 matches at 10 bases. V shed 5 bases and J 1 base; nucleotides not matched to a gene: 5. The CDR3 loop spans 15 amino acids. CDR1 is SEHNR, CDR2 FQNEAQ, per germline (reference sequence). Here the CDR3 reads CASSRDRGGSYEQYF. As DNA, the CDR3 is TGTGCCAGCAGCCGGGACAGGGGAGGATCCTACGAGCAGTACTTC.

The chain recombines TRBV11-2 with TRBJ2-3; 7 nucleotides match TRBD2. The CDR3 is 14 amino acids. CDR1 and CDR2 (germline): SGHAT, FQNNGV. V dropped 4 bases and J dropped 6; count of bases not matched to a gene: 7. In nucleotides, the CDR3 is TGTGCCAGCAGCTCTCCTAGCGGTGCGGATACGCAGTATTTT. Translated: CASSSPSGADTQYF.

V usage is TRBV4-1 and J usage is TRBJ2-2; 11 bases match TRBD2. This CDR3 has 17 residues. The junction had 7 bases not matched to a gene; V was cut back by 3 bases and J by 4 bases. Germline V gives CDR1 MGHRA, CDR2 YSYEKL. The CDR3 bases are TGCGCCAGCAGCCATTCCGGGACTAGCGGCCGCACCGGGGAGCTGTTTTTT. This gives the protein CASSHSGTSGRTGELFF.